Reported below is one T cell receptor (beta chain). Original processing notes: Estimated nucleated cell counts came from reference gene primer amplification. Method: immunoSEQ multiplex PCR; TCRdb's copy keeps in-frame clones and lacks some. The V and J calls and clone size come from that table; D and trimming were worked out from the DNA. This table holds 70,000 to 80,000 clones, over 75% found once. The source of the sample is a study of blood T cell repertoires in COVID-19. About the research overall: Material from acute and convalescent COVID-19 was sourced from the United States, Italy and Spain. PBMCs, B-cell-depleted T cells, or T cells were the source of the cDNA or gDNA that made up the material.

The V gene's germline CDR1 is SGHRS and CDR2 YFSETQ. The CDR3 loop spans 14 amino acids. The V gene end was trimmed by 4 bases and the J gene end by 8 bases; junction bases not matched to a gene: 8. The receptor was derived from a man aged 50 to 60 with acute or convalescent COVID-19. The genes are TRBV5-1 and TRBJ1-4; 7 nucleotides agree with TRBD1. The sequenced sample was peripheral blood. The CDR3 here is CASSPDRKGEKLFF. Here the CDR3 DNA reads TGCGCCAGCAGCCCGGACAGGAAAGGAGAAAAACTGTTTTTT.